The rows below give T cell receptor beta chains drawn from one sample of a study of blood T cell repertoires in COVID-19. The data were produced by immunoSEQ multiplex PCR, yet TCRdb's version contains in-frame clones alone and is incomplete. This sample yields hundreds of thousands of clones, of which more than 85% are seen a single time; roughly 10% belongs to the top ten. Specimen: PBMCs or T cells enriched from blood (not recorded which). These receptors came from a man between 40 and 49 years old who had recovered from COVID-19. CDR3s include the opening cysteine and the closing phenylalanine or tryptophan. The order of the fields is V gene, D gene, CDR3 protein. The D gene is left open where the match is weak.

v_call: TRBV10-3
d_call: TRBD1
cdr3_aa: CAISEAGGPQVVAFF

v_call: TRBV6-2/TRBV6-3
d_call: -
cdr3_aa: CASSYDGRVFDEQYF

v_call: TRBV15
d_call: -
cdr3_aa: CATSRDRGSNQPQHF

v_call: TRBV5-4
d_call: TRBD1
cdr3_aa: CASSLGQGEYF

v_call: TRBV19
d_call: TRBD1
cdr3_aa: CASSDRGRIGELFF

v_call: TRBV7-2
d_call: -
cdr3_aa: CASSLGAARRTQYF

v_call: TRBV2
d_call: -
cdr3_aa: CASSPGSYEQYF

v_call: TRBV11-2
d_call: TRBD1
cdr3_aa: CASSGIGTGSYNEQFF

v_call: TRBV3-1/TRBV3-2
d_call: -
cdr3_aa: CASSRTNTEAFF

v_call: TRBV28
d_call: TRBD2
cdr3_aa: CASKTSGSPDEQFF

v_call: TRBV3-1/TRBV3-2
d_call: -
cdr3_aa: CASSPGTPVMNTEAFF

v_call: TRBV5-1
d_call: TRBD1
cdr3_aa: CASSLGDRGLPGATNEKLFF

v_call: TRBV9
d_call: -
cdr3_aa: CASSVRSGEQYF

v_call: TRBV7-3
d_call: TRBD1
cdr3_aa: CASSFGGQGYGYTF

v_call: TRBV19
d_call: -
cdr3_aa: CASSSGGVVMNTEAFF

v_call: TRBV28
d_call: TRBD1
cdr3_aa: CASSSKRPTGAIQDTQYF

v_call: TRBV19
d_call: TRBD1
cdr3_aa: CASSPDRGYKGYTF

v_call: TRBV30
d_call: -
cdr3_aa: CAFSRQGRNTIYF

v_call: TRBV4-1
d_call: -
cdr3_aa: CASTKGGVLNTEAFF

v_call: TRBV15
d_call: -
cdr3_aa: CATSREAAGVPYEQYF

v_call: TRBV4-1
d_call: -
cdr3_aa: CASSLPEGSGTIYGGYTF

v_call: TRBV7-9
d_call: -
cdr3_aa: CASSLQVQNEKLFF

v_call: TRBV12-3/TRBV12-4
d_call: -
cdr3_aa: CASSYHQETQYF

v_call: TRBV15
d_call: -
cdr3_aa: CATSRDGSQPQHF

v_call: TRBV7-6
d_call: -
cdr3_aa: CASSLVAGNNSPLHF

v_call: TRBV7-2
d_call: TRBD2
cdr3_aa: CASSLAFGLAGQSSYNEQFF

v_call: TRBV28
d_call: -
cdr3_aa: CASSSPTRLGTGELFF

v_call: TRBV10-2
d_call: TRBD1
cdr3_aa: CASSRGQGATEAFF

v_call: TRBV7-9
d_call: TRBD1
cdr3_aa: CASSSGQGNTGELFF

v_call: TRBV11-3
d_call: -
cdr3_aa: CASSLAGTEGNEQFF

v_call: TRBV5-8
d_call: TRBD1
cdr3_aa: CASSVAWTGVVYNSPLHF

v_call: TRBV15
d_call: -
cdr3_aa: CATSIKKGQGNYEQYF

v_call: TRBV15
d_call: TRBD2
cdr3_aa: CATSRGGGGLIEQFF

v_call: TRBV18
d_call: -
cdr3_aa: CASSTFRGEGPQHF

v_call: TRBV10-1
d_call: TRBD1
cdr3_aa: CASSSGTGVSPLHF

v_call: TRBV11-2
d_call: TRBD2
cdr3_aa: CASRAGRETGELFF

v_call: TRBV30
d_call: TRBD1
cdr3_aa: CAWSYPRDSNNSPLHF

v_call: TRBV29-1
d_call: TRBD1
cdr3_aa: CSVEDEPRQGFYYGYTF

v_call: TRBV6-5
d_call: TRBD1
cdr3_aa: CASSYSWQGVGTEAFF

v_call: TRBV19
d_call: TRBD1
cdr3_aa: CASSTGQGAILYNEQFF

v_call: TRBV11-3
d_call: -
cdr3_aa: CASRSWASQETQYF

v_call: TRBV11-2
d_call: -
cdr3_aa: CASSRFNVLTF

v_call: TRBV11-3
d_call: TRBD2
cdr3_aa: CASSLRLAGFGGELFF

v_call: TRBV3-1/TRBV3-2
d_call: -
cdr3_aa: CASSQAGGTEAFF

v_call: TRBV9
d_call: TRBD2
cdr3_aa: CASSVTYTGGYNEQFF

v_call: TRBV5-6
d_call: TRBD1
cdr3_aa: CASSGGRGAFF

v_call: TRBV5-8
d_call: -
cdr3_aa: CASSFLQETQYF

v_call: TRBV29-1
d_call: TRBD2
cdr3_aa: CSVGRVRGGSTGELFF

v_call: TRBV7-9
d_call: TRBD1
cdr3_aa: CASRPHSLDRENTEAFF

v_call: TRBV27
d_call: TRBD1
cdr3_aa: CASSAMTGGGYTF

v_call: TRBV28
d_call: -
cdr3_aa: CASSLSGSNYGYTF